This T cell receptor (beta chain) is from a study of glioma-infiltrating T cells after dendritic cell vaccination. Trimming cost V 4 bases and J 6 bases, with 13 bases left between them. The length of the CDR3 is 13 residues. CDR1 and CDR2 (germline): SEHNR, FQNEAQ (reference sequence). Here immunoSEQ multiplex PCR was the method, and the copy in TCRdb shows in-frame clones only, minus some. The table includes tens of thousands of clones, almost 85% detected once. The sequences come from blood, collected before dendritic cell vaccination. The sequence derives from a human donor with glioblastoma. V and J are TRBV7-9 and TRBJ2-7; D might be TRBD1 (6 bases). The DNA of the CDR3 is TGTGCCAGCAGCTCCACGACAGGTGGCGAGCAGTACGTC. As protein: CASSSTTGGEQYV.